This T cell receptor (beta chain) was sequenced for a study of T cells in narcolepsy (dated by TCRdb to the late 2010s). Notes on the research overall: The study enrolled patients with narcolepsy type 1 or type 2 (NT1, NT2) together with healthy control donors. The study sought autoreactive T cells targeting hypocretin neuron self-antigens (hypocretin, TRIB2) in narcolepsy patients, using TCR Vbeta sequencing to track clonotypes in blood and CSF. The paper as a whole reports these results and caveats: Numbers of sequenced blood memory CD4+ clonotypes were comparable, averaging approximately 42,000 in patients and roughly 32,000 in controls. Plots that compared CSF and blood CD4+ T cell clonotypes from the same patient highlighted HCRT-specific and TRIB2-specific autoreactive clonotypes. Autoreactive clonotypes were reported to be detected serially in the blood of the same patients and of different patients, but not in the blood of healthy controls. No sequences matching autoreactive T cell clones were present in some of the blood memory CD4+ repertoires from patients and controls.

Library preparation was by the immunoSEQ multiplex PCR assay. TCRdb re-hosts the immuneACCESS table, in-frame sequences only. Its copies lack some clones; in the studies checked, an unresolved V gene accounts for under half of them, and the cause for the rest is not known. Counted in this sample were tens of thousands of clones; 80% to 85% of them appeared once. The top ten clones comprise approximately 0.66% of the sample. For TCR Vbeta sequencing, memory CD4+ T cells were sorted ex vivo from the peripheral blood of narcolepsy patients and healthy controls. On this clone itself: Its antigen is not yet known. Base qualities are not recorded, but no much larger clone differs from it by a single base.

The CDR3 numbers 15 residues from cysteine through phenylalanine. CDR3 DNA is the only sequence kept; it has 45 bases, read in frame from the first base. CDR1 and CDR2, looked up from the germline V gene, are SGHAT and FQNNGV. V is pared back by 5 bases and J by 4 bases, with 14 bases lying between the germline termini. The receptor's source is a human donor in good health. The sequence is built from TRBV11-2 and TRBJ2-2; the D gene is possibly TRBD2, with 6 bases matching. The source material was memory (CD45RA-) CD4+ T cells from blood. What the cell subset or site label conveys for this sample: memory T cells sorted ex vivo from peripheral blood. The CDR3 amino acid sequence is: CASSIGTVPTGELFF. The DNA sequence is TGTGCCAGCAGCATCGGGACTGTACCCACCGGGGAGCTGTTTTTT. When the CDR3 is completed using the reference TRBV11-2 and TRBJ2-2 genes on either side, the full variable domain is EAGVAQSPRYKIIEKRQSVAFWCNPISGHATLYWYQQILGQGPKLLIQFQNNGVVDDSQLPKDRFSAERLKGVDSTLKIQPAKLEDSAVYLCASSIGTVPTGELFFGEGSRLTVL.